This T cell receptor beta chain was found in a study of blood T cell repertoires in COVID-19. Across the whole study: Sample material is recorded as cDNA or gDNA derived from T cells, B-cell-depleted T cells, or PBMCs.

There are 15 residues in the CDR3. The J segment lost 6 bases and the V segment lost 5 bases, leaving 8 bases of the junction unmatched. CDR1 is SGHNT, CDR2 YENEEA, per germline. Authors' analysis steps: Estimation of nucleated cell counts was performed using reference gene primer amplification. Assay used: immunoSEQ multiplex PCR; TCRdb lists only in-frame clones, some missing. From that table come the V and J calls and clone size; the DNA was used to work out D and trimming. Among 250,000 to 350,000 clones listed, approximately 90% were seen once. The sequenced sample was peripheral blood. This chain links TRBV11-3 with TRBJ2-7; 12 nucleotides align to TRBD1. The sequence was obtained from an older woman with acute or convalescent COVID-19. The CDR3 bases are TGTGCCAGCAGCAAAACGGGACAGGGGGCGCGCGAGCAGTACTTC. It yields the protein CASSKTGQGAREQYF.